This TCR beta chain was observed in a study of blood T cells in healthy people across ages. Only a few counts were recorded for this clonotype. V was cut by 0 bases and J by 4 bases, with 12 bases left in between. The V gene's germline CDR1 is LGHNA and CDR2 YSLEER. The CDR3 totals 15 residues. A second PCR of 7 to 11 cycles used a sample-barcoded 5' primer and a J-beta primer mix. Tagging of each cDNA molecule was performed by a template-switch adaptor with 12 random nucleotides. One entry per CDR3 protein results from TCRdb running MiXCR on the 5' RACE reads. The table shows roughly 560,000 distinct CDR3 sequences, with around 24% occurring only once. The sample also formed part of further work on T cells of mothers and their children.

The TCR sequence derives from a boy aged 10-17 years in good health. This chain joins TRBV4-3 and TRBJ2-5; D is possibly TRBD1 (5 bases). The source material was blood. The CDR3 nucleotides are TGCGCCAGCAGCCAAGATTGGGGCAGGGTAGAGACCCAGTACTTC. It encodes CASSQDWGRVETQYF.